This TCR beta chain was sequenced for a study of blood T cell repertoires in COVID-19. For the study at large: Whether acute or convalescent, the COVID-19 samples came from the United States, Italy and Spain. PBMCs, B-cell-depleted T cells, or T cells provided the cDNA or gDNA that made up the material.

Libraries were prepared by immunoSEQ multiplex PCR; TCRdb keeps only in-frame clonotypes and omits some of them. Here the sample spans 90,000 or so clones, roughly 87% being singletons. The CDR3 runs to 13 residues. Germline-derived CDR1 and CDR2 are MNHEY and SVGAGI. Unmatched junction bases numbered 5, after V lost 7 bases and J lost 4 bases. The material sequenced was peripheral blood. The chain has TRBV6-5 and TRBJ2-7; 9 bases fit TRBD2. The origin of this receptor is a man aged 55 to 70 with acute or convalescent COVID-19. The CDR3 spells CASKLAGYYEQYF. CDR3 bases: TGTGCCAGCAAGCTAGCGGGATATTACGAGCAGTACTTC.